Listed below are T cell receptor beta chains from one sample, sequenced in a study of cytomegalovirus exposure and HLA in healthy donors. Some clones are missing from TCRdb's copy, which holds only in-frame ones; the method was immunoSEQ multiplex PCR. The sample has 150,000 to 200,000 clones, approximately 80% seen once; the top ten hold 13% to 15%. The material sequenced was PBMCs. The source is a young woman in good health and CMV-seropositive. CDR3s include the opening cysteine and the closing phenylalanine or tryptophan. A D gene is named only where the DNA matches it firmly. The size field is filled for only some rows; it gives once, few, many or a size class.

>TRBJ2-7|17|TRBV2|TRBD2|NA
TGTGCCAGCAGTGACGGGACTAGCGGGAGGGCCAATCGCGAGCAGTACTTC
CASSDGTSGRANREQYF
>TRBJ1-5|13|TRBV5-8|NA|NA
TGTGCCAGCAGCGGGACACCGTGGGAGCCCCAGCATTTT
CASSGTPWEPQHF
>TRBJ2-7|15|TRBV6-5|NA|once
TGTGCCAGCAGCCCCTTAGCGCTTGGAATTTACGAGCAGTACTTC
CASSPLALGIYEQYF
>TRBJ2-7|16|TRBV28|TRBD1|few
TGTGCCAGCAGTACCCGCGACAGGGGGGCCCCCTACGAGCAGTACTTC
CASSTRDRGAPYEQYF
>TRBJ1-1|13|TRBV7-8|NA|NA
TGTGCCAGCAGCTTCCTCAGGGTCACTGAAGCTTTCTTT
CASSFLRVTEAFF
>TRBJ2-2|13|TRBV4-3|NA|NA
TGCGCCAGCAGCCAACGGGATCCCGGGGAGCTGTTTTTT
CASSQRDPGELFF
>TRBJ2-7|14|TRBV28|TRBD2|NA
TGTGCCAGCAACCTAGCGGGTGATTCCTACGAGCAGTACTTC
CASNLAGDSYEQYF
>TRBJ2-3|15|TRBV5-1|NA|once
TGCGCCAGCAGCTTGGCCAGGGCTAGCACAGATACGCAGTATTTT
CASSLARASTDTQYF
>TRBJ2-3|18|TRBV2|TRBD2|NA
TGTGCCAGCAGGGGGAGCCTCACTAGCGGGAGGAGCACAGATACGCAGTATTTT
CASRGSLTSGRSTDTQYF
>TRBJ1-2|13|TRBV6-5|NA|NA
TGTGCCAGCAGTTACGCAGGGAACTATGGCTACACCTTC
CASSYAGNYGYTF
>TRBJ2-5|15|TRBV11-3|NA|NA
TGTGCCAGCAGCTTCTCTGGGGGGGCCCAAGAGACCCAGTACTTC
CASSFSGGAQETQYF
>TRBJ2-7|16|TRBV18|TRBD1|NA
TGTGCCAGCTCACCACCCGTACAGGGGGCAATAGACGAGCAGTACTTC
CASSPPVQGAIDEQYF
>TRBJ1-2|14|TRBV7-8|TRBD1|few
TGTGCCAGCAGCACCGGGACAGGGCTAAGGGGCTACACCTTC
CASSTGTGLRGYTF
>TRBJ1-2|16|TRBV5-4|NA|NA
TGTGCCAGCAGCTTGGGACCCCCGGGAGTCTCTAATGGCTACACCTTC
CASSLGPPGVSNGYTF
>TRBJ2-3|14|TRBV30|NA|NA
TGTGCCCTAAGGGGGGGACTACCCACAGATACGCAGTATTTT
CALRGGLPTDTQYF
>TRBJ2-2|14|TRBV29-1|TRBD1|NA
TGCAGCACCTGGACAGGCAGGAGCACCGGGGAGCTGTTTTTT
CSTWTGRSTGELFF
>TRBJ2-1|15|TRBV4-2|TRBD2|NA
TGTGCCAGCAGCCCCGGGGGGGATCTCCACAATGAGCAGTTCTTC
CASSPGGDLHNEQFF
>TRBJ1-2|14|TRBV7-6|TRBD1|NA
TGTGCCAGCAGCCTAACAGGGGGGCCTGGCGCCTACACCTTC
CASSLTGGPGAYTF
>TRBJ1-2|15|TRBV6-5|NA|NA
TGTGCCAGCAGTTATTCCAGGGCGGCTAACTATGGCTACACCTTC
CASSYSRAANYGYTF
>TRBJ2-1|18|TRBV2|NA|NA
TGTGCCAGCAGTGAGGCGAATATAGCGTCTCATGCCTACAATGAGCAGTTCTTC
CASSEANIASHAYNEQFF
>TRBJ2-5|16|TRBV5-4|TRBD2|NA
TGTGCCAGCAGCTTGGTTCCACTAGCGGGAGCAGAGACCCAGTACTTC
CASSLVPLAGAETQYF
>TRBJ2-7|13|TRBV7-9|NA|NA
TGTGCCAGCAGCTTAGGGGGTGTAAGGGGGCAGTACTTC
CASSLGGVRGQYF
>TRBJ1-1|14|TRBV6-5|NA|few
TGTGCCAGCAGTTCCCCCGGGGGGCTGACTGAAGCTTTCTTT
CASSSPGGLTEAFF
>TRBJ2-4|10|TRBV7-9|TRBD1|NA
TGTGCCAGCAGCCCCGGGCAGGGGGACTTC
CASSPGQGDF
>TRBJ1-2|14|TRBV6-1|TRBD1|NA
TGTGCCAGCAGTGCCACGGACAGGGGCCATGGCTACACCTTC
CASSATDRGHGYTF
>TRBJ2-2|16|TRBV18|NA|NA
TGTGCCAGCTCACCCCGCCTCACAGGGAACACCGGGGAGCTGTTTTTT
CASSPRLTGNTGELFF
>TRBJ1-1|13|TRBV27|TRBD1|NA
TGTGCCAGCAGTCAGAGGGGGCTTACTGAAGCTTTCTTT
CASSQRGLTEAFF
>TRBJ2-5|14|TRBV30|TRBD1|once
TGTGCCTGGAGTGTACTGGGACAGGGGGCTTCCCAGTACTTC
CAWSVLGQGASQYF
>TRBJ1-1|15|TRBV5-1|TRBD1|NA
TGCGCCAGCAGTAAGTGGGGGACAGGGGACACTGAAGCTTTCTTT
CASSKWGTGDTEAFF
>TRBJ1-5|13|TRBV30|NA|few
TGTGCCTGGAGTGCACAGACCAATCAGCCCCAGCATTTT
CAWSAQTNQPQHF
>TRBJ1-5|14|TRBV6-5|NA|once
TGTGCCAGCAGTTACTCTCCCATCAATCAGCCCCAGCATTTT
CASSYSPINQPQHF
>TRBJ1-5|16|TRBV27|NA|NA
TGTGCCAGCAGTTTATCTCCCAGGGGTAGCAATCAGCCCCAGCATTTT
CASSLSPRGSNQPQHF
>TRBJ2-7|14|TRBV19|TRBD1|NA
TGTGCCAGTAGTAAACAGGGGGGAGCCTACGAGCAGTACTTC
CASSKQGGAYEQYF
>TRBJ2-2|19|TRBV12-2|NA|NA
TGTGCAAGTCGCTTAATAGAGGCCCGGGACAGGGCGAACACCGGGGAGCTGTTTTTT
CASRLIEARDRANTGELFF
>TRBJ2-7|14|TRBV28|TRBD1|NA
TGTGCCAGCAGGACCCCGGGACAGCTCACCGAGCAGTACTTC
CASRTPGQLTEQYF
>TRBJ2-1|14|TRBV19|TRBD2|many
TGTGCCAGTAGTACAGCGGGAGACCACAATGAGCAGTTCTTC
CASSTAGDHNEQFF